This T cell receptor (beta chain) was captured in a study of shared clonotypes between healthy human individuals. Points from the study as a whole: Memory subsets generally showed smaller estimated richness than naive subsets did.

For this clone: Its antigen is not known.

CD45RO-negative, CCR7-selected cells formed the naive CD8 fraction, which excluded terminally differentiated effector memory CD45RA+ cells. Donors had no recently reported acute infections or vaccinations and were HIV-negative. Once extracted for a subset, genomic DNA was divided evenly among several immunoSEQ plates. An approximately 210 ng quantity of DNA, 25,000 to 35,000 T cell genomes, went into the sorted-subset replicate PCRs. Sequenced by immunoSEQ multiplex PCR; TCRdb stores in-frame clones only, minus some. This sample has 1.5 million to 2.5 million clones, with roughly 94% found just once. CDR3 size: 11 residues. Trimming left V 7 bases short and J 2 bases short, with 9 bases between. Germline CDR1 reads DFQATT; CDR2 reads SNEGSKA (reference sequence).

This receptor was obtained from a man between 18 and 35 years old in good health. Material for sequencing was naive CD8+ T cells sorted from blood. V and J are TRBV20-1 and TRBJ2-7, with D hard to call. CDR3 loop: CSEEETYEQYF. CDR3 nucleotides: TGCAGTGAAGAGGAGACCTACGAGCAGTACTTC.